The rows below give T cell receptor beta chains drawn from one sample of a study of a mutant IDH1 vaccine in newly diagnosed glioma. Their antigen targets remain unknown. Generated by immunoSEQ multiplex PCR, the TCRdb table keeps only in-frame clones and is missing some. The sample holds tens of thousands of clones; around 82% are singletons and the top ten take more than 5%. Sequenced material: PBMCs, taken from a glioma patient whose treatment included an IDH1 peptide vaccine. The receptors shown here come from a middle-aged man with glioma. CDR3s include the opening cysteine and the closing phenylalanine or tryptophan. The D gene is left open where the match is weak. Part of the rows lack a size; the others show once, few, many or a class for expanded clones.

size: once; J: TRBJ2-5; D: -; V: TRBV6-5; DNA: TGTGCCAGCAGTTACGCTCACAGGGAGACCCAGTACTTC; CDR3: CASSYAHRETQYF
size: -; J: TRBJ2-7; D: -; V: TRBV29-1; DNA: TGCAGCGTTGGGGTAAACTACGAGCAGTACTTC; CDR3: CSVGVNYEQYF
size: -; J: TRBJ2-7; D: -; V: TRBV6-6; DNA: TGTGCCAGCAGTTCCCCAGGGGGGCGAGCGGTTTACGAGCAGTACTTC; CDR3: CASSSPGGRAVYEQYF
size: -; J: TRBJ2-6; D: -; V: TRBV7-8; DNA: TGTGCCAGCAGCCTCAGGGGGGACGACTCTGGGGCCAACGTCCTGACTTTC; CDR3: CASSLRGDDSGANVLTF
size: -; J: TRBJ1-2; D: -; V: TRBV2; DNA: TGTGCCAGCAGCGCCTCCTTGACGGGGGGTGGCTACACCTTC; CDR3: CASSASLTGGGYTF
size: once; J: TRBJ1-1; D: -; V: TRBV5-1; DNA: TGCGCCAGCAGCACGCTCGGGGGAGGGAACACTGAAGCTTTCTTT; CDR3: CASSTLGGGNTEAFF
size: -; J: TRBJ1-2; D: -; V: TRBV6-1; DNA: TGTGCCAGCAGCATTAACTATGGCTACACCTTC; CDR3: CASSINYGYTF
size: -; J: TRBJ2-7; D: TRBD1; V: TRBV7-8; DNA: TGTGCCAGCAGCCGTACTGACAGGGATAGTAAGCAGTACTTC; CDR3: CASSRTDRDSKQYF
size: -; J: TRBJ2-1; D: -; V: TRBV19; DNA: TGTGCCAGTAGTAGCCCCAGGATAAAGTCCTACAATGAGCAGTTCTTC; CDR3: CASSSPRIKSYNEQFF
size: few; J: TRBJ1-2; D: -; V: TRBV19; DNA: TGTGCCAGTAGTACCCCCGGCTATGGCTACACCTTC; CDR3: CASSTPGYGYTF
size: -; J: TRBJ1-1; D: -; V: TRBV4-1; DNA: TGCGCCAGCAGCCAAGAATTTAGGACAGAATTGAACACTGAAGCTTTCTTT; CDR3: CASSQEFRTELNTEAFF
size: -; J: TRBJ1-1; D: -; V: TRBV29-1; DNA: TGCAGCGGCCGGAGGGGCGGCACTGAAGCTTTCTTT; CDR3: CSGRRGGTEAFF
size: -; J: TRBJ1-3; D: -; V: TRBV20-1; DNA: TGCAGTGCTAGGGAATTAAACACCATATATTTT; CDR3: CSARELNTIYF
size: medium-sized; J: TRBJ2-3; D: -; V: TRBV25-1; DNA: TGTGCCAGCAGTGAATATGGGGGGTCCACAGATACGCAGTATTTT; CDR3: CASSEYGGSTDTQYF
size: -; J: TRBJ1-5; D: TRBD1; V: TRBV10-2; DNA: TGCGCCAGCAGTGATGGGACAGCGAAGCAGCCCCAGCATTTT; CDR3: CASSDGTAKQPQHF
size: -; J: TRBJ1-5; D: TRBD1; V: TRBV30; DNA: TGTGCCTGGAGTGGGAGGTTCCCTCCCGGGACAGGGGACCAGCCCCAGCATTTT; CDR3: CAWSGRFPPGTGDQPQHF
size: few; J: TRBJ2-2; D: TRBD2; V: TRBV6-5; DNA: TGTGCCAGCAGTTCGCGGGAGGGATGGGGCGGGGAGCTGTTTTTT; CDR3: CASSSREGWGGELFF
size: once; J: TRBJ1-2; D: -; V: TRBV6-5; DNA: TGTGCCACCCAAAGTGGGGGGAACTATGGCTACACCTTC; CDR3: CATQSGGNYGYTF
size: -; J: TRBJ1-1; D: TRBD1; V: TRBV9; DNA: TGTGCCAGCAGCGTAGGTTTTGGACAGGGGCCTCGGGTGCGGACTGAAGCTTTCTTT; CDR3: CASSVGFGQGPRVRTEAFF
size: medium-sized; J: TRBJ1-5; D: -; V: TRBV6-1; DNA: TGTGCCAGCAAGGGGGTTAATAGCAATCAGCCCCAGCATTTT; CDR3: CASKGVNSNQPQHF
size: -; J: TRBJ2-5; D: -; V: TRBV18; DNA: TGTGCCAGCTCACCAAGACAGCACCAAGAGACCCAGTACTTC; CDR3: CASSPRQHQETQYF
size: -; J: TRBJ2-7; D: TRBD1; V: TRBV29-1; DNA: TGCAGCGTTGTGGGGCGGGGTTCCCGACAGGGGGACTCCTACGAGCAGTACTTC; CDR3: CSVVGRGSRQGDSYEQYF
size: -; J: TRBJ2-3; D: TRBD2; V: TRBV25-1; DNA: TGTGCCAGCAGTGAAGGGAGTCAGCGGGGGCGTGATACGCAGTATTTT; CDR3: CASSEGSQRGRDTQYF
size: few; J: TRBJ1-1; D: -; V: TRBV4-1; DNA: TGCGCCAGCAGCCAAGTCAAATTGAACACTGAAGCTTTCTTT; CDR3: CASSQVKLNTEAFF
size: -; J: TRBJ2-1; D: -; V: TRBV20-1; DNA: TGCAGTGCAATCCAGGGCAATGAGCAGTTCTTC; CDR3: CSAIQGNEQFF
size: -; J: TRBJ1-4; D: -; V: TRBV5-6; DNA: TGTGCCAGCAGCCTGCAGGGGACACGGGGTGAAAAACTGTTTTTT; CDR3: CASSLQGTRGEKLFF
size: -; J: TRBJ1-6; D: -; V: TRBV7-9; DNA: TGTGCCAGCAGCCTGGATGGCTTCCATAATTCACCCCTCCACTTT; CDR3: CASSLDGFHNSPLHF
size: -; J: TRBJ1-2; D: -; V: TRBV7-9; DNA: TGTGCCAGCAGCTTAGGGGAGGCCTATGGCTACACCTTC; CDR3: CASSLGEAYGYTF
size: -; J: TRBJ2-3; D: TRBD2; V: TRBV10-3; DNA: TGTGCCATCCGGACTAGCGGGGGCCCAACAGATACGCAGTATTTT; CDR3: CAIRTSGGPTDTQYF